The clone carrying this TCR beta chain was seen a few times. What it binds is unknown. Treatment specified: roughly ten-day PBMC culture with coronavirus spike peptide pools or control peptides (ViraFEST assay). The data were obtained in a study of vaccination and CD4 T cells after COVID-19. Study information: The post-vaccine samples came a median roughly 79 days after dose two (range 14 to 241). Overlapping SARS-CoV-2, HCoV-NL63, HCoV-OC43 and HCoV-229E spike peptides stimulated the cells.

The germline V gene has CDR1 MNHNS and CDR2 SASEGT. The junction had 15 bases not matched to a gene; V was cut back by 6 bases and J by 6 bases. This CDR3 has 16 residues. Regarding the study as a whole: The median number of SARS-CoV-2-reactive clonotypes increased from roughly 21 to 40, a change that did not reach significance.

The Oncomine TCR Beta short-read assay generated sequence data from the DNA of cultured CD4+ T cells. Genomic DNA was taken out of cultured CD4+ T cells by extraction. Each CDR3 protein is one row after TCRdb ran MiXCR on the PCR reads. The sample gives around 4,600 distinct CDR3 sequences, 46% of which show up once; less than 75% is in the top ten. The clonotype was recovered from a human donor who had recovered from COVID-19. Sequenced input: CD4+ T cells from blood, cultured in vitro. The chain employs TRBV6-1 and TRBJ1-2; 8 positions agree with TRBD1. CDR3: CASRTTGGAKTNGYTF. The CDR3 DNA follows: TGTGCCAGCAGGACTACAGGGGGGGCGAAGACCAATGGCTACACCTTC.